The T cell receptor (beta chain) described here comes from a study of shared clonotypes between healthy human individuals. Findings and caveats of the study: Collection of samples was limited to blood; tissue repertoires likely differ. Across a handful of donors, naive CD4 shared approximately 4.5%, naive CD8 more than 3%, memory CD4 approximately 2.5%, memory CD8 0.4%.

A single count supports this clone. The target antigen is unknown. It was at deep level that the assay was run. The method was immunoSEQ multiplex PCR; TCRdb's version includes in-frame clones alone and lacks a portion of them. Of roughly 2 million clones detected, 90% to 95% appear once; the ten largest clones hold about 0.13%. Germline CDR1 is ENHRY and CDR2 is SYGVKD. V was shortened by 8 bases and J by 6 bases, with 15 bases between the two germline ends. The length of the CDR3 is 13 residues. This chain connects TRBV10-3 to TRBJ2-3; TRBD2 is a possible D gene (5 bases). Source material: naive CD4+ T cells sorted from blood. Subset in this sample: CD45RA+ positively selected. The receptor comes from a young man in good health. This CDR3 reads CAIQAGRADTQYF. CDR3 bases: TGTGCCATCCAAGCCGGGCGGGCCGATACGCAGTATTTT.